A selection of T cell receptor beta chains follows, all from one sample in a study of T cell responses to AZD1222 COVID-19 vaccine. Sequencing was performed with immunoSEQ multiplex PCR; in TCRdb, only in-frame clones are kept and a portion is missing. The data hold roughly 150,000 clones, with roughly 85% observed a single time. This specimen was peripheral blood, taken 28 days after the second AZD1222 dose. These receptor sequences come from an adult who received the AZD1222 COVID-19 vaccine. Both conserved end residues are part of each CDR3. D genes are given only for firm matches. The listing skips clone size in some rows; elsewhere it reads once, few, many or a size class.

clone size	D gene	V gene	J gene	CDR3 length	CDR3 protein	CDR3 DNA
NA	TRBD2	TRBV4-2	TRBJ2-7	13	CASSQGREGEQYF	TGTGCCAGCAGCCAAGGGAGGGAGGGCGAGCAGTACTTC
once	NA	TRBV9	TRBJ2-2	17	CASSVADGESFAGELFF	TGTGCCAGCAGCGTAGCCGACGGCGAATCTTTCGCCGGGGAGCTGTTTTTT
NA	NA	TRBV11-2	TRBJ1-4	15	CASSFRAAPNEKLFF	TGTGCCAGCAGCTTTCGAGCCGCTCCTAATGAAAAACTGTTTTTT
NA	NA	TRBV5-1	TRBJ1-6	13	CASSLAAYSPLHF	TGCGCCAGCAGCTTGGCGGCCTATTCACCCCTCCACTTT
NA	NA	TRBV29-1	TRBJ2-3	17	CSVEERWAGLFTDTQYF	TGCAGCGTTGAAGAGAGGTGGGCGGGCCTTTTCACAGATACGCAGTATTTT
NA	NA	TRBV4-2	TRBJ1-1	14	CASSHRRLYPEAFF	TGTGCCAGCAGCCATAGGAGGCTTTATCCTGAAGCTTTCTTT
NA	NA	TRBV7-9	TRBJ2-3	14	CASSLPPSLDTQYF	TGTGCCAGCAGCTTACCCCCCAGCCTTGATACGCAGTATTTT
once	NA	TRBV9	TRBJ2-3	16	CASSSGVSTSTDTQYF	TGTGCCAGCAGCTCTGGGGTGTCCACTAGCACAGATACGCAGTATTTT
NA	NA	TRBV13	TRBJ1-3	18	CATPHPDSSNCSGNTIYF	TGTGCCACCCCCCATCCTGACAGTTCCAACTGCTCTGGAAACACCATATATTTT
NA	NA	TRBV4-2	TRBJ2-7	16	CASSGRTSTVSYEQYF	TGTGCCAGCAGCGGACGGACAAGCACCGTCTCCTACGAGCAGTACTTC
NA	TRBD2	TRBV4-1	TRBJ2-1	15	CASSQELAGVNEQFF	TGCGCCAGCAGCCAAGAACTAGCGGGGGTCAATGAGCAGTTCTTC
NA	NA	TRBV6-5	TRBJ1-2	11	CASRTDYGYTF	TGTGCCAGCAGAACAGACTATGGCTACACCTTC
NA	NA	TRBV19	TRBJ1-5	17	CASRILGGRDSNQPQHF	TGTGCCAGTAGGATTTTAGGGGGGCGGGATAGCAATCAGCCCCAGCATTTT
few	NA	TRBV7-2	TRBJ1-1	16	CASSSPMGGVNTEAFF	TGTGCCAGCAGCTCCCCTATGGGGGGAGTCAACACTGAAGCTTTCTTT
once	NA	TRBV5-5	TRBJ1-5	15	CASSLEAHLNQPQHF	TGTGCCAGCAGCTTGGAGGCACACCTCAATCAGCCCCAGCATTTT
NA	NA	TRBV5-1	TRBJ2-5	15	CASSPATGKQETQYF	TGCGCCAGCAGCCCGGCCACAGGGAAGCAAGAGACCCAGTACTTC
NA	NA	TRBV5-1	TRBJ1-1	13	CASSRTTPPEAFF	TGCGCCAGCAGTAGGACGACACCGCCTGAAGCTTTCTTT
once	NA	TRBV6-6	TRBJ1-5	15	CASSHNQGPNQPQHF	TGTGCCAGCAGCCATAATCAGGGCCCTAATCAGCCCCAGCATTTT
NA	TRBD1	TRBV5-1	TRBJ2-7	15	CASSLAGTDPYEQYF	TGCGCCAGCAGCTTGGCCGGGACAGACCCCTACGAGCAGTACTTC
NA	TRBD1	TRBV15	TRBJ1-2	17	CATSRDRGQAVLYGYTF	TGTGCCACCAGCAGAGATCGCGGACAGGCTGTACTCTATGGCTACACCTTC
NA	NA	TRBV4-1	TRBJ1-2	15	CASSPRGGGNYGYTF	TGCGCCAGCAGCCCCCGCGGCGGGGGGAACTATGGCTACACCTTC
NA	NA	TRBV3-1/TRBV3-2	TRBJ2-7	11	CASSQEYEQYF	TGTGCCAGCAGCCAAGAGTACGAGCAGTACTTC
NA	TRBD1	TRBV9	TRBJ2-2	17	CASSVISGTGNTGELFF	TGTGCCAGCAGCGTTATTTCCGGGACAGGGAACACCGGGGAGCTGTTTTTT
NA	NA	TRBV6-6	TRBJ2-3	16	CASTLLEGAGTDTQYF	TGTGCCAGCACCCTCCTGGAGGGGGCCGGCACAGATACGCAGTATTTT
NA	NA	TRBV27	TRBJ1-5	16	CASSSRQWGQYQPQHF	TGTGCCAGCAGTTCCCGACAGTGGGGACAATATCAGCCCCAGCATTTT
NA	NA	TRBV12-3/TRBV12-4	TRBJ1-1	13	CASSLTRNTEAFF	TGTGCCAGCAGTTTGACACGGAACACTGAAGCTTTCTTT
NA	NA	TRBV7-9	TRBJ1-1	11	CASSLKWMSFF	TGTGCCAGCAGCTTAAAATGGATGTCTTTCTTT